The 15 T cell receptor beta chains presented below share a single source sample, sequenced in a study of T-cell memory formation after mild COVID-19. TCRdb re-derived calls from the 5' RACE reads in MiXCR, one entry per CDR3 protein. Altogether 350,000 to 450,000 distinct CDR3 sequences are present, around 30% being singletons, with the ten largest covering roughly 13%. The sequenced sample was PBMCs or a T cell subset sorted from them (not recorded which). These receptor sequences come from an adult woman who had mild COVID-19 (a few samples of this study predate the infection). Cell type and time point are not known.

This clonotype was detected a few times. J is TRBJ2-2 and V is TRBV24-1; 13 bases are a match to TRBD2. V lost 12 bases and J lost 2; bases outside the gene matches: 11. Germline lookup yields CDR1 KGHDR and CDR2 SFDVKD. The CDR3 has 17 residues. The CDR3 nucleotides read TGTGCCCCGGATGATGGACTAGCGGGGGTAAACACCGGGGAGCTGTTTTTT. Amino acid sequence: CAPDDGLAGVNTGELFF.

The V call is TRBV19, the J call TRBJ2-3, with 7 nucleotides matching TRBD1. Germline trimming cut 3 bases from V and 6 bases from J; bases unmatched to any gene: 0. CDR3 size: 12 residues. Germline loops: CDR1 LNHDA, CDR2 SQIVND (reference sequence). The chain's CDR3 is CASSIRGDTQYF. CDR3 coding DNA: TGTGCCAGTAGTATCAGGGGGGATACGCAGTATTTT.

This chain links TRBV12-3 or TRBV12-4 with TRBJ1-5; no definite D call. V was trimmed by 5 bases and J by 4 bases, leaving 15 bases between them. The CDR3 extends over 15 amino acids. The CDR3 loop is CASSATKPRNQPQHF. CDR3 in DNA: TGTGCCAGCAGTGCCACGAAACCAAGGAATCAGCCCCAGCATTTT.

The V call is TRBV4-3, the J call TRBJ2-4; 11 nucleotides agree with TRBD2. The V gene end was trimmed by 4 bases and the J gene end by 9 bases; junction bases not matched to a gene: 11. Germline V gene sequence: CDR1 LGHNA, CDR2 YSLEER. The CDR3 spans 16 residues. This CDR3 is CASSRQTSGILGIQYF. In DNA form, the CDR3 reads TGCGCCAGCAGCCGGCAGACTAGCGGGATCCTAGGCATTCAGTACTTC.

This clonotype turned up a few times. This chain links TRBV11-2 with TRBJ2-2, with 9 positions matching TRBD2. Trimming cost V 3 bases and J 1 base; bases outside gene matches: 3. This CDR3 comprises 16 residues. Germline V gene sequence: CDR1 SGHAT, CDR2 FQNNGV. The CDR3, as DNA: TGTGCCAGCAGCTTTCAAGCGGGAGGGAACACCGGGGAGCTGTTTTTT. It codes for CASSFQAGGNTGELFF.

This clonotype was observed a few times. The J gene is TRBJ2-1, the V gene TRBV5-1; TRBD2 agrees at 8 bases. V lost 5 bases, J lost 4 bases, and 11 bases stayed unmatched. The CDR3 has 16 residues. Germline CDR1 reads SGHRS; CDR2 reads YFSETQ. The CDR3 bases are TGCGCCAGCAGGTCCCCTTTAGCGGGGCTTTACAATGAGCAGTTCTTC. It yields the protein CASRSPLAGLYNEQFF.

This rearrangement joins TRBV6-2 or TRBV6-3 to TRBJ2-1; D not certain. Germline V gives CDR1 MNHEY, CDR2 SVGEGT. V was cut by 6 bases and J by 9 bases, with 9 bases left in between. The CDR3 covers 11 residues. The CDR3 protein is CASSQRVEQFF. In nucleotides, the CDR3 is TGTGCCAGCAGCCAGAGAGTTGAGCAGTTCTTC.

The table lists this clonotype with a few counts. V and J are TRBV7-9 and TRBJ2-1; 8 bases are a match to TRBD1. This CDR3 has 16 residues. Per the germline V gene, CDR1 is SEHNR and CDR2 is FQNEAQ (reference sequence). With 4 bases clipped from V and 4 bases from J, the junction kept 9 bases outside the gene matches. Here the CDR3 DNA reads TGTGCCAGCAGCTGGAAGGGACAGGTGAGATACAATGAGCAGTTCTTC. Amino acids: CASSWKGQVRYNEQFF.

V is TRBV2 and J is TRBJ2-1, with TRBD2 identical over 7 bases. J gave up 4 bases and V 6 bases, and 9 bases lay outside the gene matches. CDR1 SNHLY and CDR2 FYNNEI come from the germline V gene. This CDR3 has 15 residues. The CDR3 is CASSVGTGGYNEQFF. The CDR3 DNA sequence: TGTGCCAGCAGCGTTGGGACGGGGGGATACAATGAGCAGTTCTTC.

The CDR3 region is CASSEGQGENIQYF. The CDR3, as DNA: TGTGCCAGCAGTGAAGGACAGGGGGAAAACATTCAGTACTTC. V usage is TRBV2 and J usage is TRBJ2-4, with TRBD1 identical over 9 bases. CDR3 length: 14 residues. V dropped 1 base and J dropped 5; count of bases not matched to a gene: 0. CDR1 and CDR2 from the germline V gene are SNHLY and FYNNEI.

For the CDR3, the DNA is TGTGCCTCCCACCGGGGGGTGGCGATCCCCGCGTACGAGCAGTACTTC. It translates to CASHRGVAIPAYEQYF. The V call is TRBV27, the J call TRBJ2-7; 7 bases map to TRBD2. Germline CDR1 and CDR2: MNHEY and SMNVEV (reference sequence). The V gene end was trimmed by 11 bases and the J gene end by 4 bases; junction bases not matched to a gene: 20. The CDR3 has 16 amino acids.

This clonotype was counted only a few times. V and J are TRBV6-2 or TRBV6-3 and TRBJ1-2, with D possibly matching TRBD1 (5 bases). The CDR3 covers 14 residues. Germline assignment: CDR1 MNHEY and CDR2 SVGEGT. V lost 5 bases and J lost 4, with 14 bases in between. This CDR3 reads CASSTAGRRYGYTF. The CDR3 nucleotides read TGTGCCAGCAGTACCGCGGGACGGCGCTATGGCTACACCTTC.

V and J are TRBV30 and TRBJ1-2; D is unresolved. The CDR3 is 15 residues long. Trimming stripped 4 bases from V and 4 bases from J, with 19 bases between. The germline V gene encodes CDR1 GTSNPN and CDR2 SVGIG (reference sequence). CDR3 in amino acids: CAWTHGPSRGYGYTF. For the CDR3, the DNA is TGTGCCTGGACACATGGGCCTTCCAGAGGCTATGGCTACACCTTC.

The chain couples TRBV20-1 to TRBJ1-5; no firm D call. The V and J ends lost 5 bases and 3 bases respectively, with 8 bases between them. This CDR3 is 12 amino acids long. CDR1 is DFQATT, CDR2 SNEGSKA, per germline (reference sequence). This chain's CDR3 is CSAWDPNQPQHF. The CDR3 coding sequence is TGCAGTGCTTGGGATCCCAATCAGCCCCAGCATTTT.

The chain recombines TRBV5-1 with TRBJ1-1; 10 bases match TRBD1. V dropped 4 bases and J dropped 2; count of bases not matched to a gene: 8. The CDR3 covers 16 residues. In germline, CDR1 is SGHRS, CDR2 YFSETQ. CDR3 residues: CASSGGQGPPNTEAFF. CDR3 bases: TGCGCCAGCAGCGGGGGACAGGGGCCACCCAACACTGAAGCTTTCTTT.